This T cell receptor (beta chain) is from a study of blood T cell repertoires in COVID-19. For the study at large: Nucleic acid was either cDNA or gDNA, and it came from T cells, B-cell-depleted T cells, or PBMCs.

In the source study's methods: How many nucleated cells were present was estimated from reference gene primer amplification. Assay: immunoSEQ multiplex PCR; the TCRdb copy retains only in-frame clones and omits some. V, J and clone size were drawn from that table, and D and trimming were deduced from the DNA. The data contain tens of thousands of clones, 70% to 85% of them singletons. Trimming removed 2 bases from V and 5 bases from J, with 7 bases in between. The CDR3 length is 13 residues. Material: peripheral blood. This receptor was obtained from a man aged 50 or older with COVID-19, enrolled during active disease. This rearrangement joins TRBV12-3 or TRBV12-4 to TRBJ1-5; no reliable D call. In DNA, the CDR3 is TGTGCCAGCAGTTTACTACGGGATCAGCCCCAGCATTTT. It encodes CASSLLRDQPQHF.